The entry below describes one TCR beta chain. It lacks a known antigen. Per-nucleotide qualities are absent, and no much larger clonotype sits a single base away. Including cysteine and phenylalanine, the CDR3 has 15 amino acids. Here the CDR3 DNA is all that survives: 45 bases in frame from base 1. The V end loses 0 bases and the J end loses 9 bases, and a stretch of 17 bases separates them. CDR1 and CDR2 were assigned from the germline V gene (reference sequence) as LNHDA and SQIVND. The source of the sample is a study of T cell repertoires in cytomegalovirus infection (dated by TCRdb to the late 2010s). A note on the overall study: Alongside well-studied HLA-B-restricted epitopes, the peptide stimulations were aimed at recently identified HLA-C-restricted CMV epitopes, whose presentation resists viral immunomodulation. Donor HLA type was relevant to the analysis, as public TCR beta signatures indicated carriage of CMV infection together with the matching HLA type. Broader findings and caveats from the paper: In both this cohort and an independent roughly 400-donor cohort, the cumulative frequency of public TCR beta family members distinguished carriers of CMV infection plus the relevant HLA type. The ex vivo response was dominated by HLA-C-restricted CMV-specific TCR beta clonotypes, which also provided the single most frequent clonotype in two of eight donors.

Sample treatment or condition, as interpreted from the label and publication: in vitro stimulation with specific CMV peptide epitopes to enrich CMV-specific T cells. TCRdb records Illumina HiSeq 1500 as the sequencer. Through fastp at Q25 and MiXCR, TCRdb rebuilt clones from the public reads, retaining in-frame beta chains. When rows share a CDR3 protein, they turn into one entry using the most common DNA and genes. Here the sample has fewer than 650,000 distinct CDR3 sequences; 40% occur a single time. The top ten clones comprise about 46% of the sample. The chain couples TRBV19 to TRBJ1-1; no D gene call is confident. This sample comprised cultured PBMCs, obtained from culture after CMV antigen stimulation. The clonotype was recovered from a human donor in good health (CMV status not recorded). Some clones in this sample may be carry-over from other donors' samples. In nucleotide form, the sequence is TGTGCCAGTAGTATAGATCTTAAGGGCTACTCACAAGCTTTCTTT. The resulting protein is CASSIDLKGYSQAFF.